This T cell receptor (beta chain) was identified during a study of blood T cell repertoires in COVID-19. V lost 2 bases and J lost 5, with 10 bases in between. Germline lookup yields CDR1 WSHSY and CDR2 SAAADI. The CDR3 contains 14 residues. Using immunoSEQ multiplex PCR, the repertoire was profiled, and TCRdb retains in-frame clones only, with some absent. Here the sample spans 95,000 to 120,000 clones, just over 85% being singletons. This TCR derives from a human donor in a cohort sampled during active COVID-19. Sequencing used peripheral blood. The V gene is TRBV10-2, the J gene TRBJ1-5; the D is unclear. For the CDR3, the DNA is TGCGCCAGCAGTGAGAATGGAGGGTATCAGCCCCAGCATTTT. It yields the protein CASSENGGYQPQHF.